The present TCR beta chain was sequenced within a study of T cells in tuberculosis. Study results and caveats: The stringent gate may have excluded weak CD1B-GMM tetramer binders.

Assay: immunoSEQ multiplex PCR; the TCRdb copy retains only in-frame clones and omits some. The sample lists approximately 59,000 clones, roughly 79% occurring once. Sorting used thawed, overnight-rested PBMC stained with anti-CD3, a viability dye and GMM-loaded CD1B tetramer. The CD1B tetramers carried C32 glucose monomycolate purified from Rhodococcus equi. PBMC for tetramer sorting were first depleted of CD14-expressing monocytes. From each donor, roughly 99,000 tetramer-negative cells were sorted. Specimen: CD1b-GMM tetramer-negative cells sorted from PBMCs. This sequence originates from an adult woman with latent tuberculosis.

The CDR3 spells CASKEQRGFNQPQHF. The CDR3 DNA reads TGTGCCAGTAAGGAACAGCGGGGGTTCAATCAGCCCCAGCATTTT. This chain connects TRBV19 to TRBJ1-5; TRBD1 might be the D (5 bases). V lost 7 bases and J lost 3, with 16 bases in between. Germline loops: CDR1 LNHDA, CDR2 SQIVND (reference sequence). This CDR3 comprises 15 residues.